This entry lists 5 T cell receptor beta chains sequenced from one sample in a study of blood T cell repertoires in COVID-19. Assay used: immunoSEQ multiplex PCR; TCRdb lists only in-frame clones, some missing. The table records 70,000 or so clones, about nine tenths of them present only once. The sequenced sample was peripheral blood. These receptors were obtained from a woman under 30 with acute or convalescent COVID-19.

This chain joins TRBV3-1 (or the pseudogene TRBV3-2) and TRBJ2-7; TRBD2 is a possible D gene (6 bases). Trimming stripped 3 bases from V and 4 bases from J, with 13 bases between. The CDR3 runs to 14 residues. Germline loops: CDR1 LGHDT, CDR2 YNNKEL (reference sequence). CDR3 in DNA: TGTGCCAGCAGCCACTCGGGAGTGCGGTACGAGCAGTACTTC. Translation: CASSHSGVRYEQYF.

J is TRBJ1-5 and V is TRBV4-3; D remains unclear. Trimming took off 0 bases at V and 6 bases at J, with 6 bases between the two ends. Germline assignment: CDR1 LGHNA and CDR2 YSLEER. The CDR3 consists of 13 residues. CDR3 protein: CASSQDISQPQHF. The CDR3 DNA reads as TGCGCCAGCAGCCAAGATATTAGTCAGCCCCAGCATTTT.

This chain uses TRBV19 with TRBJ2-1; D is ambiguous. The CDR3 sequence is 10 residues long. V was pared by 8 bases and J by 12 bases, with 11 bases between. CDR1 and CDR2 from the germline V gene are LNHDA and SQIVND (reference sequence). CDR3 sequence reads: CASLITRQFF. In DNA, the CDR3 is TGTGCCAGTCTGATCACAAGGCAGTTCTTC.

This chain links TRBV18 with TRBJ2-3; D unresolved. CDR3 size: 16 residues. The V end lost 3 bases, the J end lost 2 bases, and 15 bases lay between the germline ends. Germline CDR1 reads KGHSH; CDR2 reads LQKENI. The CDR3 loop reads CASSPSILRPTDTQYF. In nucleotides, the CDR3 is TGTGCCAGCTCACCGAGCATTCTGCGGCCCACAGATACGCAGTATTTT.

V is TRBV15 and J is TRBJ1-1; possibly TRBD1 for D (6 bases). This CDR3 contains 16 residues. Trimming removed 0 bases at V and 4 bases at J, with 15 bases between. Germline assignment: CDR1 LNHNV and CDR2 YYDKDF (reference sequence). The CDR3 coding sequence is TGTGCCACCAGCAGAGATCGTGGTGTGGGGGCCACTGAAGCTTTCTTT. Its translation is CATSRDRGVGATEAFF.